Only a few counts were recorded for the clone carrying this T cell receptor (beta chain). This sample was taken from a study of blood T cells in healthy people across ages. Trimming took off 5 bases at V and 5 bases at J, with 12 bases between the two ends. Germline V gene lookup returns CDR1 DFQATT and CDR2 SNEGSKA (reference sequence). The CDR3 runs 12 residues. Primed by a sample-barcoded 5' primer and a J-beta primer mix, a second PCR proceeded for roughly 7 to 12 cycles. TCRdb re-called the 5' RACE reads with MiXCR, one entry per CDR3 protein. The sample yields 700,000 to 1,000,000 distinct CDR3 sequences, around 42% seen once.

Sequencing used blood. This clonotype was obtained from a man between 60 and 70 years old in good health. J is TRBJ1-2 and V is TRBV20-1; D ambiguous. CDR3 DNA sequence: TGCAGTGCTGCGATGGGAAGATATGGCTACACCTTC. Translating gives CSAAMGRYGYTF.